Here is one TCR beta chain with its context. This entry comes from a study of blood T cell repertoires in COVID-19. Study in general: COVID-19 samples from acute and convalescent phases originated in the United States, Italy and Spain. The cDNA or gDNA used as material had been derived from T cells, B-cell-depleted T cells, or PBMCs.

From germline, CDR1 is SGHTA and CDR2 FQGNSA. The CDR3 length is 15 residues. With V trimmed by 3 bases and J by 7 bases, 6 bases remained unmatched. Authors' processing steps: Nucleated cell number was recorded as an estimate derived from reference gene primer amplification. Sequenced by immunoSEQ multiplex PCR; TCRdb stores in-frame clones only, minus some. V and J calls and clone size are as listed in that table; D and trimming were resolved from the DNA. In the table there are about 69,000 clones, roughly 85% of which are singletons. Sequencing was carried out using peripheral blood. The TCR comes from an elderly man with acute or convalescent COVID-19. The V and J genes are TRBV7-2 and TRBJ2-1; TRBD2 matches at 10 bases. In DNA, the CDR3 is TGTGCCAGCAGCTTTCTAGCGGGAGTCACGAATGAGCAGTTCTTC. The encoded protein is CASSFLAGVTNEQFF. Filled out from reference TRBV7-2 and TRBJ2-1, the complete variable domain reads GAGVSQSPSNKVTEKGKDVELRCDPISGHTALYWYRQSLGQGLEFLIYFQGNSAPDKSGLPSDRFSAERTGGSVSTLTIQRTQQEDSAVYLCASSFLAGVTNEQFFGPGTRLTVL.